One sample yielded the 32 T cell receptor beta chains listed below, sequenced in a study of T cells in Graves' hyperthyroidism and ophthalmopathy. TCR beta CDR3 regions were amplified from RNA transcripts. The TCR CDR3 was amplified in a first-round RT-PCR using the HTBI primer set. MiXCR was run by TCRdb on the multiplex PCR reads, yielding one entry per CDR3 protein. Here the sample spans hundreds of thousands of distinct CDR3 sequences, approximately 14% being singletons. Sequences were obtained from blood. These receptors originate from a woman aged 40 to 50 with Graves' ophthalmopathy.

The chain employs TRBV12-3 or TRBV12-4 and TRBJ1-6, with 7 positions matching TRBD1. The CDR3 loop spans 15 amino acids. V was clipped by 5 bases and J by 6 bases; unmatched bases: 7. CDR3 bases: TGTGCCAGCAGTCTTTCGGGACAGAGTAATTCACCCCTCCACTTT. Amino acids: CASSLSGQSNSPLHF.

This clonotype was seen many times. V is TRBV5-1 and J is TRBJ1-1, with a tentative D call TRBD1 (5 bases). Looked up from germline, CDR1 is SGHRS and CDR2 is YFSETQ. The CDR3 is made up of 14 amino acids. Deletions cut 1 base from V and 3 bases from J, with 10 bases between. CDR3 sequence: CASSLQGVDTEAFF. The CDR3 nucleotides read TGCGCCAGCAGCTTGCAAGGGGTAGACACTGAAGCTTTCTTT.

This clonotype was counted at least ten times. The rearrangement links TRBV7-9 to TRBJ2-2; 8 positions agree with TRBD1. The V gene end was trimmed by 8 bases and the J gene end by 1 base; junction bases not matched to a gene: 3. Germline V gene sequence: CDR1 SEHNR, CDR2 FQNEAQ (reference sequence). CDR3 size: 14 residues. The CDR3 DNA sequence: TGTGCCAGCTCTACAGGGGGGAACACCGGGGAGCTGTTTTTT. It yields the protein CASSTGGNTGELFF.

This clonotype has a count of ten or more. A clone one base away is much larger, so this may be a read error. The chain links TRBV6-5 to TRBJ2-7, with D unresolved. The CDR3 spans 11 residues. Germline V gives CDR1 MNHEY, CDR2 SVGAGI. The V end was cut by 2 bases, the J end by 5 bases, with 4 bases between. CDR3 protein: CASSYGDEQYF. The CDR3 DNA follows: TGTGCCAGCAGTTACGGGGACGAGCAGTACTTC.

The V and J genes are TRBV12-3 or TRBV12-4 and TRBJ2-7; 10 nucleotides agree with TRBD2. The CDR3 extends over 14 amino acids. V was pared by 3 bases and J by 6 bases, with 5 bases of the junction left unmatched. Here the CDR3 reads CASSFPSGSSEQYF. The CDR3 DNA follows: TGTGCCAGCAGTTTTCCTAGCGGGAGCTCCGAGCAGTACTTC.

This clonotype was picked up many times. The chain joins TRBV12-3 or TRBV12-4 to TRBJ2-5, with D maybe TRBD1 (5 bases). V lost 6 bases and J 5 bases, leaving 10 bases between the germline ends. The CDR3 is made up of 12 amino acids. CDR3 residues: CASRRKGETQYF. CDR3 nucleotides: TGTGCCAGCAGAAGGAAGGGGGAGACCCAGTACTTC.

This clonotype was counted ten times or more. The J gene is TRBJ1-5, the V gene TRBV6-2 or TRBV6-3, with 9 nucleotides matching TRBD1. The J segment lost 4 bases and the V segment lost 4 bases, leaving 11 bases of the junction unmatched. Germline-derived CDR1 and CDR2 are MNHEY and SVGEGT. The CDR3 sequence is 17 residues long. CDR3 amino acids: CASSSNPDRGTNQPQHF. In nucleotides, the CDR3 is TGTGCCAGCAGTTCGAACCCGGACAGGGGAACAAATCAGCCCCAGCATTTT.

This clonotype was found many times. The chain uses TRBV6-2 or TRBV6-3 and TRBJ2-7, with 14 bases fitting TRBD2. The junction had 10 bases not matched to a gene; V was cut back by 2 bases and J by 4 bases. The CDR3 runs to 18 residues. The germline CDR1 and CDR2 sequences are MNHEY and SVGEGT. CDR3 sequence: CASSYVGLAGALEYEQYF. The CDR3 bases are TGTGCCAGCAGTTACGTGGGACTAGCGGGAGCGCTCGAGTACGAGCAGTACTTC.

The chain couples TRBV6-6 to TRBJ1-6; D call uncertain. Germline V gene lookup returns CDR1 MNHNY and CDR2 SVGAGI (reference sequence). The V gene lost 3 bases and the J gene lost 9 bases, with 6 bases spanning the gap. The CDR3 has 12 amino acids. For the CDR3, the DNA is TGTGCCAGCAGTTATCGGGGTTCACCCCTCCACTTT. It specifies CASSYRGSPLHF.

The table lists this clonotype with many counts. The junction and the germline gene differ at one end; a read error may be behind it. The V and J genes are TRBV15 and TRBJ1-5; D remains unclear. The CDR3 is 14 amino acids. Germline V gives CDR1 LNHNV, CDR2 YYDKDF (reference sequence). The CDR3 nucleotides are TGTGCCGCCAGCAGAGATCGCGGCAATCAGCCCCAGCATTTT. Residues: CAASRDRGNQPQHF.

This clonotype was counted ten times or more. The CDR3 coding sequence is TGTGCCAGCAGCACTGGGCCCGGGGCCGGGGCCAACGTCCTGACTTTC. This gives the protein CASSTGPGAGANVLTF. This sequence joins TRBV11-1 and TRBJ2-6; the D gene could be TRBD1 or TRBD2 (5 bases each). In germline, CDR1 is SGHAT, CDR2 FQDESV (reference sequence). This CDR3 contains 16 residues. V gave up 5 bases and J gave up 4 bases, with 15 bases separating them.

The sample holds many counts of this clonotype. V gene TRBV6-1 combines with J gene TRBJ2-7; 11 nucleotides match TRBD2. The germline CDR1 and CDR2 sequences are MNHNS and SASEGT. V shed 5 bases, J shed 1 base, and the junction held 4 bases outside the gene matches. The CDR3 spans 15 residues. CDR3 protein: CASSRTSGSSYEQYF. CDR3 DNA: TGTGCCAGCAGTCGTACTAGCGGGAGTTCCTACGAGCAGTACTTC.

This clonotype was observed a handful of times. The V and J genes are TRBV3-1 and TRBJ2-2, with 13 bases aligning to TRBD2. Germline V gene lookup returns CDR1 LGHDT and CDR2 YNNKEL (reference sequence). The CDR3 is 17 residues long. Trimming removed 3 bases from V and 4 bases from J; junction bases left unmatched: 5. This CDR3 reads CASSQEGLAGSTGELFF. CDR3 DNA sequence: TGTGCCAGCAGCCAGGAGGGACTAGCGGGAAGCACCGGGGAGCTGTTTTTT.

This clonotype was seen at least ten times. The gene calls are TRBV28 and TRBJ2-7, with 8 bases identical to TRBD2. Germline assignment: CDR1 MDHEN and CDR2 SYDVKM. CDR3 length: 15 amino acids. V trimming: 4 bases; J trimming: 5 bases; junction bases outside the gene matches: 10. In nucleotides, the CDR3 is TGTGCCAGCAGTTCCCCCCAAGCGGGAGTCGACGAGCAGTACTTC. It translates to CASSSPQAGVDEQYF. The whole variable domain, remainder taken from reference TRBV28 and TRBJ2-7, is DVKVTQSSRYLVKRTGEKVFLECVQDMDHENMFWYRQDPGLGLRLIYFSYDVKMKEKGDIPEGYSVSREKKERFSLILESASTNQTSMYLCASSSPQAGVDEQYFGPGTRLTVT.

This clonotype was detected ten times or more. The chain couples TRBV12-5 to TRBJ2-7, with unresolved D. The CDR3 has 11 residues. Per the germline V gene, CDR1 is LGHNT and CDR2 is FRNRAP. V gave up 4 bases and J gave up 3 bases, with 4 bases separating them. CDR3 sequence reads: CASGYNYEQYF. The CDR3 bases are TGTGCTAGTGGTTACAACTACGAGCAGTACTTC.

Many counts were recorded for this clonotype. The gene calls are TRBV28 and TRBJ2-2; 10 bases align to TRBD2. In germline, CDR1 is MDHEN, CDR2 SYDVKM. Trimming took 7 bases from V and 6 from J; bases not matched to a gene: 11. This CDR3 spans 16 amino acids. The CDR3 protein is CASTVAGAGGAGELFF. CDR3 sequence (DNA): TGTGCCAGCACAGTAGCGGGAGCGGGAGGGGCCGGGGAGCTGTTTTTT.

Comment on this clonotype: A much larger clone lies a single base off, so this may be a read error. The rearrangement joins TRBV4-1 to TRBJ1-1; 8 bases align to TRBD1. Per the germline V gene, CDR1 is MGHRA and CDR2 is YSYEKL. CDR3 size: 13 residues. V gave up 0 bases and J gave up 11 bases; unmatched junction bases: 5. The CDR3 nucleotides are TGCGCCAGCAGCCAAGACCCGGACAGGGCGGCTTTCTTT. Residues: CASSQDPDRAAFF.

In this sample, this clonotype turned up many times. This chain joins TRBV27 and TRBJ2-5; 12 bases match TRBD1. From germline, CDR1 is MNHEY and CDR2 SMNVEV (reference sequence). V gave up 6 bases and J gave up 4 bases; unmatched junction bases: 9. This CDR3 has 16 amino acids. The CDR3: CASRREGTGGGETQYF. In DNA, the CDR3 is TGTGCCAGCAGACGCGAGGGGACAGGGGGCGGAGAGACCCAGTACTTC.

In its sample, this clonotype was seen many times. J is TRBJ1-1 and V is TRBV11-2; D gene unclear. CDR3 length equals 13 residues. CDR1 and CDR2 (germline): SGHAT, FQNNGV. V was shortened by 2 bases and J by 3 bases, with 7 bases between the two germline ends. The CDR3 sequence is CASSLTSYTEAFF. The CDR3 DNA reads as TGTGCCAGCAGCTTAACGAGTTACACTGAAGCTTTCTTT.

Many counts were recorded for this clonotype. The chain carries TRBV19 and TRBJ1-2, with a possible D match to TRBD1 (5 bases). This CDR3 is 13 amino acids long. Trimming took off 3 bases at V and 4 bases at J, with 9 bases between the two ends. The germline CDR1 and CDR2 sequences are LNHDA and SQIVND (reference sequence). CDR3 region: CASSIGGSYGYTF. The CDR3 nucleotides read TGTGCCAGTAGTATTGGGGGGAGCTATGGCTACACCTTC.

The table lists this clonotype with many counts. This rearrangement joins TRBV28 to TRBJ2-7; D is possibly TRBD2 (5 bases). Per the germline V gene, CDR1 is MDHEN and CDR2 is SYDVKM. CDR3 length: 15 residues. V was pared by 5 bases and J by 5 bases, with 19 bases between. CDR3 protein: CASSHRYRDGHEQYF. Written as DNA, the CDR3 is TGTGCCAGCAGTCACCGATATCGGGATGGACACGAGCAGTACTTC.

This clonotype was picked up many times. The chain carries TRBV30 and TRBJ2-7, with D tentatively TRBD1 or TRBD2 (5 bases each). Germline V gene lookup returns CDR1 GTSNPN and CDR2 SVGIG (reference sequence). The CDR3 spans 13 residues. V lost 5 bases to trimming and J lost 6 bases, with 17 bases between them. DNA of the CDR3: TGTGCCTGGGGAGCGGAGGAAAGGGGCGAGCAGTACTTC. As protein: CAWGAEERGEQYF.

The V call is TRBV12-3 or TRBV12-4, the J call TRBJ1-1; D possibly corresponds to TRBD1 (6 bases). The CDR3 spans 14 residues. V dropped 7 bases and J dropped 0 bases, with 12 bases sitting between them. The CDR3 DNA sequence: TGTGCCAGCACCGCAGGGGCCATGAACACTGAAGCTTTCTTT. It specifies CASTAGAMNTEAFF.

The table lists this clonotype with many counts. J is TRBJ2-5 and V is TRBV20-1; D is perhaps TRBD2 (5 bases). Germline CDR1 DFQATT, CDR2 SNEGSKA (reference sequence). The CDR3 covers 13 residues. Trimming removed 2 bases from V and 7 bases from J, with 14 bases in between. The DNA for the CDR3 is TGCAGTGCTAGACAAGGACTCCCGGGGACCCAGTACTTC. This codes for CSARQGLPGTQYF.

This clonotype was seen repeatedly, ten times or more. Here the CDR3 DNA reads TGTGCCAGCTCACCGCGTGAAGGGAACACTGAAGCTTTCTTT. As protein: CASSPREGNTEAFF. The chain carries TRBV18 and TRBJ1-1; D is ambiguous. V dropped 3 bases and J dropped 1 base, with 9 bases sitting between them. Germline V lookup: CDR1 KGHSH, CDR2 LQKENI. CDR3 size: 14 residues.

The chain employs TRBV3-1 and TRBJ2-7; D remains ambiguous. With 4 bases removed from V and 0 bases from J, the gap between germline ends came to 13 bases. The germline V gene has CDR1 LGHDT and CDR2 YNNKEL (reference sequence). The length of the CDR3 is 15 residues. CDR3 residues: CASSREATSSYEQYF. Written as DNA, the CDR3 is TGTGCCAGCAGCCGCGAGGCTACGAGCTCCTACGAGCAGTACTTC.

This clonotype has a count of ten or more. The V gene is TRBV7-2, the J gene TRBJ2-7; D remains unclear. CDR3 size: 15 residues. From germline, CDR1 is SGHTA and CDR2 FQGNSA. Trimming took off 5 bases at V and 5 bases at J, with 19 bases between the two ends. The CDR3 region is CASSLSTISLHEQYF. The DNA of the CDR3 is TGTGCCAGCAGCCTTTCGACCATCTCTCTCCACGAGCAGTACTTC.

This clonotype showed up just once. This chain links TRBV20-1 with TRBJ2-5; D perhaps matches TRBD1 (6 bases). The V end was cut by 6 bases, the J end by 4 bases, with 12 bases between. Per germline, CDR1 DFQATT and CDR2 SNEGSKA (reference sequence). CDR3 length: 12 amino acids. Here the CDR3 reads CSAPQGPETQYF. DNA for the CDR3: TGCAGTGCCCCACAGGGCCCAGAGACCCAGTACTTC.

At least ten counts were recorded for this clonotype. The chain is built from TRBV12-3 or TRBV12-4 and TRBJ1-3; the D is unclear. The length of the CDR3 is 17 residues. The V gene lost 2 bases and the J gene lost 2 bases, with 16 bases spanning the gap. The CDR3 coding sequence is TGTGCCAGCAGTTTAAGGTTTTGGGGAGGAACTGGAAACACCATATATTTT. Its protein product is CASSLRFWGGTGNTIYF.

This clonotype was seen only a few times. This chain connects TRBV4-1 to TRBJ1-4; TRBD1 agrees at 7 bases. The CDR3 runs to 15 residues. After removal of 4 bases from V and 7 bases from J, the junction contained 9 bases not matched to a gene. Germline V lookup: CDR1 MGHRA, CDR2 YSYEKL. Here the CDR3 reads CASSRAQGWGEKLFF. CDR3 DNA: TGCGCCAGCAGCCGAGCACAGGGGTGGGGTGAAAAACTGTTTTTT.

Comments on this clonotype: The CDR3 carries no conserved terminal phenylalanine or tryptophan, so it likely arises from a read error. The chain recombines TRBV29-1 with TRBJ2-7; TRBD1 agrees at 7 bases. CDR3 length: 13 residues. The junction had 4 bases not matched to a gene; V was cut back by 4 bases and J by 1 base. Germline CDR1 is SQVTM and CDR2 is ANQGSEA. CDR3 residues: CSVANRGSYEQYL. CDR3 DNA: TGCAGCGTTGCGAACAGGGGTTCCTACGAGCAGTACCTC.

This clonotype was counted at least ten times. The V gene is TRBV12-3 or TRBV12-4, the J gene TRBJ1-1; the D is unclear. CDR3 length: 14 residues. The germline V and J ends were trimmed by 4 bases and 4 bases, with 13 bases remaining between them. The CDR3 DNA reads TGTGCCAGCAGTTGGGGTCCGGGAGGCACTGAAGCTTTCTTT. This codes for CASSWGPGGTEAFF.